This T cell receptor (beta chain) was recorded in a study of siplizumab effects on memory and regulatory T cells. The study, taken as a whole, reports: Siplizumab conditions gave an average of almost 70% Treg-derived mappable alloreactive CD4+ clones, versus around 27% for controls.

As concerns this clone: Its matching antigen is unknown.

Germline V CDR1 and CDR2: LNHDA, SQIVND (reference sequence). This CDR3 comprises 14 residues. With 6 bases removed from V and 0 bases from J, the gap between germline ends came to 9 bases. Sequencing used immunoSEQ multiplex PCR; TCRdb keeps in-frame clones, though not all of them. The sample has about 110,000 clones; just under 95% are singletons. This TCR was recovered from a human donor in good health. The chain links TRBV19 to TRBJ1-5; D is possibly TRBD1 (5 bases). Sequencing input: CD4+ T cells sorted from blood. In DNA, the CDR3 is TGTGCCAGTAGCCTTCAGGGTAGCAATCAGCCCCAGCATTTT. This codes for CASSLQGSNQPQHF.